This TCR beta chain was identified during a study of blood T cells in healthy people across ages. The table lists this clonotype with a few counts. At one end, the junction sequence differs from germline, possibly due to a read error. Combining a sample-barcoded 5' primer with a J-beta primer mix, a second PCR ran for roughly 7 to 12 cycles. Each CDR3 protein is one row after TCRdb ran MiXCR on the 5' RACE reads. The sample consists of about 800,000 distinct CDR3 sequences, roughly 25% of them appearing once. CDR1 is DFQATT, CDR2 SNEGSKA, per germline (reference sequence). The CDR3 is made up of 13 amino acids. Separately, the same data were catalogued under a study of T cells of mothers and their children.

The chain links TRBV20-1 to TRBJ1-1; D is unclear. The receptor was isolated from a boy younger than 18 in good health. The source material was blood. CDR3 nucleotide sequence: TGCAGTGCAAGAGTAGACATGAACACTGAAGCTTTCTTT. This codes for CSARVDMNTEAFF.